The 5 T cell receptor beta chains below all came from one sample that was sequenced in a study of control samples from healthy donors and cancer patients. Method: immunoSEQ multiplex PCR; TCRdb's copy keeps in-frame clones and lacks some. The table lists 99,000 or so clones, around 82% of them singletons. The sample taken for sequencing was blood. Receptor source: a woman between 50 and 59 years old in good health.

The chain is built from TRBV28 and TRBJ1-1; D remains ambiguous. There are 13 residues in the CDR3. V lost 5 bases to trimming and J lost 5 bases, with 12 bases between them. Germline V gene sequence: CDR1 MDHEN, CDR2 SYDVKM. CDR3 nucleotide sequence: TGTGCCAGCAGTCCCCTCCATACGACTGAAGCTTTCTTT. Encoded protein: CASSPLHTTEAFF.

The chain combines TRBV2 with TRBJ1-5, with TRBD1 identical over 8 bases. J lost 6 bases, V lost 6 bases, and 7 bases had no gene match. In germline, CDR1 is SNHLY, CDR2 FYNNEI. The CDR3 runs 14 residues. DNA of the CDR3: TGTGCCAGCAGCGACCACAGGGGGAGTCAGCCCCAGCATTTT. Residues: CASSDHRGSQPQHF.

The V call is TRBV28, the J call TRBJ1-5; D gene unclear. This CDR3 region has 15 residues. The V gene's germline CDR1 is MDHEN and CDR2 SYDVKM. Trimming left V 2 bases short and J 4 bases short, with 12 bases between. CDR3 sequence: CASSLISGRNQPQHF. Here the CDR3 DNA reads TGTGCCAGCAGTTTAATTTCTGGCCGGAATCAGCCCCAGCATTTT.

This chain joins TRBV29-1 and TRBJ1-1; the D is unclear. V was trimmed by 1 base and J by 0 bases, leaving 3 bases between them. This CDR3 spans 12 amino acids. The germline V gene encodes CDR1 SQVTM and CDR2 ANQGSEA. CDR3 in DNA: TGCAGCGTTGAAGGGGTGAACACTGAAGCTTTCTTT. Protein product: CSVEGVNTEAFF.

The chain joins TRBV3-1 (or the pseudogene TRBV3-2) to TRBJ1-2, with D perhaps matching TRBD1 (6 bases). With 6 bases removed from V and 3 bases from J, the gap between germline ends came to 14 bases. The germline CDR1 and CDR2 sequences are LGHDT and YNNKEL (reference sequence). This CDR3 has 14 amino acids. This CDR3 reads CASSYGQKDYGYTF. The CDR3 coding sequence is TGTGCCAGCAGTTACGGACAGAAGGACTATGGCTACACCTTC.